Below, 14 T cell receptor beta chains from the same sample are listed, as sequenced in a study of blood T cells in healthy people across ages. A sample-barcoded 5' primer and a J-beta primer mix were used in a second PCR of about 7 to 11 cycles. TCRdb redid the calling of the 5' RACE reads with MiXCR, one entry per CDR3 protein. The sample contains about 1,800,000 distinct CDR3 sequences, roughly 30% of which appear only once. What was sequenced was blood. The receptors shown here come from a woman under 40 in good health.

This clonotype was picked up a small number of times. The chain is built from TRBV2 and TRBJ1-1; D gene unclear. This CDR3 region has 14 residues. The V end was cut by 9 bases, the J end by 1 base, with 15 bases between. The germline V gene encodes CDR1 SNHLY and CDR2 FYNNEI. Here the CDR3 DNA reads TGTGCCAGTGGCCCACCCCCCCCGAACACTGAAGCTTTCTTT. Residues: CASGPPPPNTEAFF.

V usage is TRBV5-1 and J usage is TRBJ1-6; a weak D match, TRBD1 (6 bases). Germline CDR1 is SGHRS and CDR2 is YFSETQ. Trimming took off 2 bases at V and 7 bases at J, with 13 bases between the two ends. The CDR3 extends over 15 amino acids. CDR3 DNA sequence: TGCGCCAGCAGCTTAGGGGGGGTGAGCAATTCACCCCTCCACTTT. This gives the protein CASSLGGVSNSPLHF.

This clonotype was counted many times. This rearrangement joins TRBV29-1 to TRBJ2-3; no definite D call. V lost 1 base, J lost 2 bases, and 7 bases lay in between. CDR1 is SQVTM and CDR2 is ANQGSEA in the germline V gene. The CDR3 is made up of 13 amino acids. The CDR3 nucleotides read TGCAGCGTTGAAGTAAACCCCACAGATACGCAGTATTTT. Encoded protein: CSVEVNPTDTQYF.

In its sample, this clonotype was seen many times. The CDR3 reads CATGQGAGANVLTF. CDR3 in DNA: TGTGCCACGGGACAGGGGGCTGGGGCCAACGTCCTGACTTTC. The chain links TRBV10-3 to TRBJ2-6, with 11 bases fitting TRBD1. V lost 10 bases to trimming and J lost 2 bases; unmatched junction nucleotides: 1. The CDR3 sequence is 14 residues long. The germline V gene has CDR1 ENHRY and CDR2 SYGVKD.

This clonotype appeared a few times. The chain uses TRBV21-1 and TRBJ2-3; TRBD2, the table's D call, was not compared with the DNA. TRBV21-1 is tagged as a pseudogene. The CDR3 runs to 17 residues. The chain's CDR3 is CASSKGIAGSSTDTQYF. CDR3 nucleotide sequence: TGTGCCAGCAGCAAAGGGATAGCGGGTTCTAGCACAGATACGCAGTATTTT.

This clonotype was recorded a few times. The chain joins TRBV7-9 to TRBJ2-2, with D unclear. The CDR3 covers 15 residues. V was shortened by 2 bases and J by 4 bases, with 11 bases between the two germline ends. Germline V gene sequence: CDR1 SEHNR, CDR2 FQNEAQ (reference sequence). The CDR3 coding sequence is TGTGCCAGCAGCTTAAGGGCTATCTCCACCGGGGAGCTGTTTTTT. This gives the protein CASSLRAISTGELFF.

This rearrangement joins TRBV20-1 to TRBJ1-5; D ambiguous. This CDR3 comprises 14 residues. V was clipped by 6 bases and J by 7 bases, with 19 bases between them. Germline V gives CDR1 DFQATT, CDR2 SNEGSKA (reference sequence). The CDR3 loop is CSATPRAPYQPQHF. The DNA for the CDR3 is TGCAGTGCCACCCCGCGGGCCCCGTACCAGCCCCAGCATTTT.

At least ten counts were recorded for this clonotype. The chain couples TRBV7-2 to TRBJ2-7; D remains ambiguous. CDR3 size: 12 residues. The germline V gene has CDR1 SGHTA and CDR2 FQGNSA. V was pared by 4 bases and J by 0 bases, with 4 bases between. The CDR3 nucleotides are TGTGCCAGCAGCTCCCTCTCCTACGAGCAGTACTTC. This gives the protein CASSSLSYEQYF.

On this clonotype: A read error may produce the germline difference seen at one junction end. The J gene is TRBJ2-1, the V gene TRBV29-1; 8 nucleotides align to TRBD2. CDR1 SQVTM and CDR2 ANQGSEA come from the germline V gene. This CDR3 has 13 residues. CDR3 nucleotides: TGCAGCGATGAAGCTTTAGCGGGAAATGAGCAGTTCTTC. It encodes CSDEALAGNEQFF.

This clonotype was observed a handful of times. This chain's CDR3 is CSARGSSNPPEQFF. For the CDR3, the DNA is TGCAGTGCTAGGGGGTCAAGTAATCCCCCCGAGCAGTTCTTC. The V gene is TRBV20-1, the J gene TRBJ2-1; D remains ambiguous. Trimming took off 3 bases at V and 10 bases at J, with 19 bases between the two ends. In germline, CDR1 is DFQATT, CDR2 SNEGSKA (reference sequence). The CDR3 runs 14 residues.

This chain joins TRBV27 and TRBJ1-6; 7 bases are shared with TRBD1. Germline CDR1 reads MNHEY; CDR2 reads SMNVEV (reference sequence). V was clipped by 3 bases and J by 5 bases; unmatched bases: 7. The CDR3 covers 16 residues. CDR3 protein: CASSFLVTGDNSPLHF. CDR3 nucleotides: TGTGCCAGCAGTTTTTTGGTTACAGGGGATAATTCACCCCTCCACTTT.

V usage is TRBV12-3 or TRBV12-4 and J usage is TRBJ1-1, with 9 bases lining up with TRBD1. The CDR3 is 16 amino acids. With V trimmed by 5 bases and J by 5 bases, 12 bases remained unmatched. This CDR3 reads CASSRATGGGGTEAFF. CDR3 nucleotide sequence: TGTGCCAGCAGTCGCGCCACAGGGGGCGGTGGGACTGAAGCTTTCTTT.

The rearrangement uses TRBV2 and TRBJ1-6, with TRBD1 as a possible D gene (6 bases). The CDR3 has 16 amino acids. CDR1 and CDR2 (germline): SNHLY, FYNNEI. Trimming cost V 0 bases and J 10 bases, with 16 bases left between them. The CDR3 DNA reads TGTGCCAGCAGTGAAGCGAGGGGGGGTATTGGATCACCCCTCCACTTT. Amino acids: CASSEARGGIGSPLHF.

This clonotype appeared a few times. Here the CDR3 reads CASKDRDFSYEQYF. The CDR3 nucleotides read TGTGCCAGCAAAGACAGGGATTTTTCCTACGAGCAGTACTTC. The rearrangement joins TRBV6-2 or TRBV6-3 to TRBJ2-7; TRBD1 aligns across 7 bases. CDR1 MNHEY and CDR2 SVGEGT come from the germline V gene. Trimming took 7 bases from V and 1 from J; bases not matched to a gene: 7. CDR3 size: 14 residues.